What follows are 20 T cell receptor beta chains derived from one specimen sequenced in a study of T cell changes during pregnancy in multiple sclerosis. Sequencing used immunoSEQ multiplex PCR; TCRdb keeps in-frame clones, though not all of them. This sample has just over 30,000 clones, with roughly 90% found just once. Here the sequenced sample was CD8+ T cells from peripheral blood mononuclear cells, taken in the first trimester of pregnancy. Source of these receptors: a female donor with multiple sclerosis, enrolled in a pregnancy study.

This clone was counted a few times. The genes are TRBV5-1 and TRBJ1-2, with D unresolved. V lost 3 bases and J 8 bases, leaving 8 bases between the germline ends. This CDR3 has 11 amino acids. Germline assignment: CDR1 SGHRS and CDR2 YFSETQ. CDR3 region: CASSSGVGYTF. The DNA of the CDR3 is TGCGCCAGCAGCTCCGGGGTGGGCTACACCTTC.

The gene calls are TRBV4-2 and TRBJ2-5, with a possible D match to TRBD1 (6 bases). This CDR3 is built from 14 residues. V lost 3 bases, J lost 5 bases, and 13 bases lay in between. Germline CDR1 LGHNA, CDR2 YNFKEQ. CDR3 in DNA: TGTGCCAGCAGCCAGGCCTGGGGGCAGGAGACCCAGTACTTC. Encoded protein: CASSQAWGQETQYF.

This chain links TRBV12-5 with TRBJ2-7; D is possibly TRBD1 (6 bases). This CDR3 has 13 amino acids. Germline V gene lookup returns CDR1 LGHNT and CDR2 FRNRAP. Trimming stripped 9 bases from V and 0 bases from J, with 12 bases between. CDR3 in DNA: TGTGCTAGCGCAAGGGACAACTCCTACGAGCAGTACTTC. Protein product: CASARDNSYEQYF. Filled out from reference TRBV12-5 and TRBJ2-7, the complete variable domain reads DARVTQTPRHKVTEMGQEVTMRCQPILGHNTVFWYRQTMMQGLELLAYFRNRAPLDDSGMPKDRFSAEMPDATLATLKIQPSEPRDSAVYFCASARDNSYEQYFGPGTRLTVT.

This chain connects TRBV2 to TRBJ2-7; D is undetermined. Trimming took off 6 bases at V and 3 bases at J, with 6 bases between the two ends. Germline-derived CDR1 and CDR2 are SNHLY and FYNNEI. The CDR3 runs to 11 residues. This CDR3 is CASRTGYEQYF. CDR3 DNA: TGTGCCAGCAGAACTGGCTACGAGCAGTACTTC.

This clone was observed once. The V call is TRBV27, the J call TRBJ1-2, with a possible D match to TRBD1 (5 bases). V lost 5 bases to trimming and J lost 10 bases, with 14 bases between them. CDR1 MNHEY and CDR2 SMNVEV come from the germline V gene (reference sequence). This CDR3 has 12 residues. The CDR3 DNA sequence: TGTGCCAGCAGTGACAACAGGATTTACTACACCTTC. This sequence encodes CASSDNRIYYTF.

The CDR3 here is CASSLYSTNTEAFF. The CDR3 DNA is TGTGCCAGCAGTTTATATTCCACTAACACTGAAGCTTTCTTT. This chain connects TRBV27 to TRBJ1-1, with D unclear. The CDR3 covers 14 residues. V was cut by 1 base and J by 2 bases, with 8 bases left in between. The germline gives CDR1 MNHEY, CDR2 SMNVEV (reference sequence).

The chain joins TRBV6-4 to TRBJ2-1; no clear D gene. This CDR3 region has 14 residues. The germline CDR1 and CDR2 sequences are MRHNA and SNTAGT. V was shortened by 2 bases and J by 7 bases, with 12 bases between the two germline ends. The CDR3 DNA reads TGTGCCAGCAGTGACCAACCGGGTCCAAATGAGCAGTTCTTC. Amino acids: CASSDQPGPNEQFF.

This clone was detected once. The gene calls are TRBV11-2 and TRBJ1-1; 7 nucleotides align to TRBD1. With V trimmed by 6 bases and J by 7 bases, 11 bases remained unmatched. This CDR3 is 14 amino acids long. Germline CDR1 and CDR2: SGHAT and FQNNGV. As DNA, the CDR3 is TGTGCCAGCAGGACACAGGGGTATAAGAGTGAAGCTTTCTTT. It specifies CASRTQGYKSEAFF. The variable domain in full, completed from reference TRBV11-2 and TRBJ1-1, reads EAGVAQSPRYKIIEKRQSVAFWCNPISGHATLYWYQQILGQGPKLLIQFQNNGVVDDSQLPKDRFSAERLKGVDSTLKIQPAKLEDSAVYLCASRTQGYKSEAFFGQGTRLTVV.

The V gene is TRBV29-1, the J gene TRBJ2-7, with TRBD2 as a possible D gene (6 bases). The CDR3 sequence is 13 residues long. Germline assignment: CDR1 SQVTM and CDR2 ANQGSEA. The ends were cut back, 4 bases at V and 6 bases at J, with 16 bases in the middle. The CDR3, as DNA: TGCAGCGTTGGAGGAGGGGAAGGGAGCGAGCAGTACTTC. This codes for CSVGGGEGSEQYF.

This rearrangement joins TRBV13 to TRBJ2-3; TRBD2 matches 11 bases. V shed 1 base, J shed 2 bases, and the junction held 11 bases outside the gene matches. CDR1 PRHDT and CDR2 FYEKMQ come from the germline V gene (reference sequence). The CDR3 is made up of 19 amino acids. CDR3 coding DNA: TGTGCCAGCAGCTTAGCGAGGTGGGGACTAGCGGATTTCACAGATACGCAGTATTTT. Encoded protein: CASSLARWGLADFTDTQYF.

CDR3 nucleotides: TGTGCCAGCAGCTTAACAGGGGGGGACCAAGAGACCCAGTACTTC. Translated, it gives CASSLTGGDQETQYF. The rearrangement links TRBV11-2 to TRBJ2-5; TRBD1 might be the D (8 bases). The germline V and J ends were trimmed by 2 bases and 0 bases, with 10 bases remaining between them. Germline V gives CDR1 SGHAT, CDR2 FQNNGV. The CDR3 spans 15 residues.

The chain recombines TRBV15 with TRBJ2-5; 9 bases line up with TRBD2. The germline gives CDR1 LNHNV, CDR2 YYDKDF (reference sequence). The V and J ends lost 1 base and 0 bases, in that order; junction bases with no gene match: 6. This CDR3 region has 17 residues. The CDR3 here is CATSRGLAGGNQETQYF. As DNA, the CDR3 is TGTGCCACCAGCAGAGGCTTGGCGGGGGGGAACCAAGAGACCCAGTACTTC. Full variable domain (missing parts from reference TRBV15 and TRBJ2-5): DAMVIQNPRYQVTQFGKPVTLSCSQTLNHNVMYWYQQKSSQAPKLLFHYYDKDFNNEADTPDNFQSRRPNTSFCFLDIRSPGLGDTAMYLCATSRGLAGGNQETQYFGPGTRLLVL.

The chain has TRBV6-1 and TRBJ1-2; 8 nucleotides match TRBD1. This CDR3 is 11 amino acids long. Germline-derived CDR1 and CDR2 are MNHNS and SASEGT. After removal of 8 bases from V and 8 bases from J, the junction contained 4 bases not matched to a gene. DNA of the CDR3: TGTGCCAGCTCGGACAGGGTGGGCTACACCTTC. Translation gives CASSDRVGYTF.

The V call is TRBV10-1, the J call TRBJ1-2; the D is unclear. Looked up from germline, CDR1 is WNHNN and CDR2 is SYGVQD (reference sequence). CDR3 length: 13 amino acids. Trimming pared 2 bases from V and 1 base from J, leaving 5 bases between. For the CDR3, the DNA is TGCGCCAGCAGTGAGGTAGATAACTATGGCTACACCTTC. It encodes CASSEVDNYGYTF.

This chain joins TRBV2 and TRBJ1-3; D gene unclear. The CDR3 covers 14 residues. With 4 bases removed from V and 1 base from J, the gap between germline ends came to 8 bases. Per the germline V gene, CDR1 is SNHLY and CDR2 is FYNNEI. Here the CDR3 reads CASSGYTSGNTIYF. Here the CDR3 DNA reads TGTGCCAGCAGTGGGTACACATCTGGAAACACCATATATTTT.

CDR3 coding DNA: TGTGCCAGCAGTTACCTTGAGGGATGGAATGAAGCTTTCTTT. Amino acid sequence: CASSYLEGWNEAFF. The rearrangement links TRBV6-5 to TRBJ1-1, with unresolved D. Trimming shortened V by 2 bases and J by 7 bases, and 14 bases separated the two germline ends. This CDR3 has 14 residues. Germline CDR1 and CDR2: MNHEY and SVGAGI.

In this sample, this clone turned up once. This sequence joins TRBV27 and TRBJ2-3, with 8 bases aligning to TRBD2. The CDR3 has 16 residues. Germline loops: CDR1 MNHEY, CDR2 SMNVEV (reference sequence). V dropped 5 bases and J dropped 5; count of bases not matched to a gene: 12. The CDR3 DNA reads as TGTGCCAGCAGTCTGATAGCGGGAACGGGGGTAGATACGCAGTATTTT. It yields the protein CASSLIAGTGVDTQYF.

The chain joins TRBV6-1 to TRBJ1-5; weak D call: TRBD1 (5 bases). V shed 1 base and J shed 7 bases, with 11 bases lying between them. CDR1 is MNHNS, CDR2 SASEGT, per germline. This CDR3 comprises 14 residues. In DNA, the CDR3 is TGTGCCAGCAGTGAAGTTACTGCAGGGCAGCCCCAGCATTTT. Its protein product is CASSEVTAGQPQHF.

The chain's CDR3 is CASSPGGSNQPQHF. DNA for the CDR3: TGTGCCAGCAGTCCCGGGGGTTCCAATCAGCCCCAGCATTTT. The chain employs TRBV27 and TRBJ1-5; D is perhaps TRBD1 (5 bases). Trimming took off 5 bases at V and 3 bases at J, with 11 bases between the two ends. CDR1 is MNHEY, CDR2 SMNVEV, per germline (reference sequence). This CDR3 has 14 amino acids.

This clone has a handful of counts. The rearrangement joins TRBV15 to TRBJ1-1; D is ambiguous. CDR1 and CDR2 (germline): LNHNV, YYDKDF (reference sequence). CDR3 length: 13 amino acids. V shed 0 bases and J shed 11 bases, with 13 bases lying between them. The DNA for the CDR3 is TGTGCCACCAGCAGAGATGAAAACAGTGAGGCTTTCTTT. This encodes CATSRDENSEAFF.